The 32 T cell receptor beta chains in this list originate from one sample, sequenced in a study of blood T cell repertoires in COVID-19. Repertoires were generated with immunoSEQ multiplex PCR, while TCRdb's copy carries only in-frame clones and drops some. The sample lists 200,000 to 250,000 clones, roughly 84% occurring once. The sequenced sample consisted of peripheral blood. These receptors were collected from a man aged 40-49 years with active or convalescent COVID-19.

This chain connects TRBV10-2 to TRBJ2-2, with unresolved D. The CDR3 has 15 amino acids. Germline-derived CDR1 and CDR2 are WSHSY and SAAADI. The V gene lost 3 bases and the J gene lost 3 bases, with 11 bases spanning the gap. CDR3 in amino acids: CASSDSGRYTGELFF. CDR3 in DNA: TGCGCCAGCAGTGACTCTGGCAGATACACCGGGGAGCTGTTTTTT.

V gene TRBV5-1 combines with J gene TRBJ1-6; 11 positions agree with TRBD1. Germline-derived CDR1 and CDR2 are SGHRS and YFSETQ. V shed 4 bases, J shed 10 bases, and the junction held 7 bases outside the gene matches. The CDR3 length is 15 residues. CDR3 sequence (DNA): TGCGCCAGCAGCCTAGGACAGGGGGCAGGGTCACCCCTCCACTTT. It translates to CASSLGQGAGSPLHF. The full variable domain, completed using reference TRBV5-1 and TRBJ1-6, is KAGVTQTPRYLIKTRGQQVTLSCSPISGHRSVSWYQQTPGQGLQFLFEYFSETQRNKGNFPGRFSGRQFSNSRSEMNVSTLELGDSALYLCASSLGQGAGSPLHFGNGTRLTVT.

This clone has only one observation. V and J are TRBV7-2 and TRBJ1-2; D ambiguous. Looked up from germline, CDR1 is SGHTA and CDR2 is FQGNSA. The V end was cut by 5 bases, the J end by 4 bases, with 20 bases between. The CDR3 length is 16 residues. The CDR3 region is CASSAETTDMSYGYTF. The CDR3 DNA follows: TGTGCCAGCAGCGCCGAAACTACTGATATGTCCTATGGCTACACCTTC.

J is TRBJ2-3 and V is TRBV11-1; 7 positions match TRBD2. The CDR3 is made up of 15 amino acids. From germline, CDR1 is SGHAT and CDR2 FQDESV (reference sequence). Trimming took 1 base from V and 4 from J; bases not matched to a gene: 5. CDR3 loop: CASSLGLAGPDTQYF. In DNA, the CDR3 is TGTGCCAGCAGCTTAGGACTAGCTGGACCAGATACGCAGTATTTT.

This chain connects TRBV18 to TRBJ2-7; 15 bases agree with TRBD2. The CDR3 loop spans 18 amino acids. Germline CDR1 is KGHSH and CDR2 is LQKENI. V lost 3 bases, J lost 2 bases, and 8 bases stayed unmatched. CDR3 in DNA: TGTGCCAGCTCACCTGGACTAGCGGGAGGGGCTAACCCCTACGAGCAGTACTTC. Its protein is CASSPGLAGGANPYEQYF.

J is TRBJ1-1 and V is TRBV6-5; TRBD1 matches 7 bases. Unmatched junction bases numbered 9, after V lost 8 bases and J lost 0 bases. Germline V CDR1 and CDR2: MNHEY, SVGAGI. This CDR3 is built from 15 residues. The DNA of the CDR3 is TGTGCCAGCGCGGCATTCACAGGGGTGAACACTGAAGCTTTCTTT. Its protein product is CASAAFTGVNTEAFF.

The V gene is TRBV6-5, the J gene TRBJ2-7; possible D gene TRBD1, 6 bases. The CDR3 covers 12 residues. In germline, CDR1 is MNHEY, CDR2 SVGAGI. The germline V and J ends were trimmed by 7 bases and 6 bases, with 13 bases remaining between them. CDR3 protein: CASTLDSSEQYF. The CDR3 DNA sequence: TGTGCCAGCACCCTGGACAGTAGCGAGCAGTACTTC.

The chain couples TRBV4-1 to TRBJ2-1; 12 nucleotides align to TRBD2. Losses at the gene ends were 8 bases for V and 6 bases for J; bases not matched to a gene: 5. The CDR3 contains 14 residues. Germline loops: CDR1 MGHRA, CDR2 YSYEKL. CDR3 region: CASGPTSGSNEQFF. The CDR3 DNA sequence: TGCGCCAGCGGACCGACTAGCGGGAGCAATGAGCAGTTCTTC.

The chain recombines TRBV29-1 with TRBJ1-4; weak D call: TRBD1 (6 bases). The V gene's germline CDR1 is SQVTM and CDR2 ANQGSEA. This CDR3 spans 16 amino acids. Trimming took 7 bases from V and 0 from J, leaving 18 bases between them. The CDR3 nucleotides read TGCAGCGCCACGGGCCGGACAGCCGCAACTAATGAAAAACTGTTTTTT. It is translated as CSATGRTAATNEKLFF.

The rearrangement links TRBV7-3 to TRBJ2-1; 11 bases align to TRBD2. The CDR3 consists of 18 residues. CDR1 SGHTA and CDR2 FQGTGA come from the germline V gene. J lost 3 bases, V lost 5 bases, and 12 bases had no gene match. The CDR3 sequence: CASSPGLAGRRGYNEQFF. CDR3 coding DNA: TGTGCCAGCAGCCCTGGACTAGCGGGCCGTAGGGGCTACAATGAGCAGTTCTTC.

In its sample, this clone was seen once. The gene calls are TRBV2 and TRBJ2-5; 9 nucleotides align to TRBD2. The germline V gene encodes CDR1 SNHLY and CDR2 FYNNEI. This CDR3 spans 14 amino acids. The trim removed 7 bases at V and 4 bases at J, leaving 7 bases unmatched. CDR3 sequence reads: CASKGGGAAETQYF. The CDR3 bases are TGTGCCAGCAAGGGCGGGGGGGCCGCAGAGACCCAGTACTTC.

The chain joins TRBV5-1 to TRBJ1-2; a weak D match, TRBD1 (5 bases). Between the trimmed V and J ends, which lost 0 bases and 8 bases, there was a span of 8 bases. Germline V gives CDR1 SGHRS, CDR2 YFSETQ. The CDR3 runs to 12 residues. The CDR3: CASSLAGKGYTF. As DNA, the CDR3 is TGCGCCAGCAGCTTGGCAGGGAAAGGCTACACCTTC.

CDR3 residues: CAISLERVSPLHF. The CDR3 DNA reads as TGTGCCATCAGTCTCGAACGGGTCTCACCCCTCCACTTT. This chain links TRBV10-3 with TRBJ1-6; the D is unclear. The CDR3 loop spans 13 amino acids. Germline CDR1 is ENHRY and CDR2 is SYGVKD. The V and J ends lost 5 bases and 10 bases respectively, with 12 bases between them.

The rearrangement uses TRBV19 and TRBJ2-1, with TRBD2 matching over 8 bases. CDR3 length equals 17 residues. Germline V CDR1 and CDR2: LNHDA, SQIVND (reference sequence). J lost 4 bases, V lost 4 bases, and 12 bases had no gene match. The CDR3 sequence is CASSNSREGLVYNEQFF. The CDR3 DNA sequence: TGTGCCAGTAGTAATTCCCGGGAGGGCCTCGTGTACAATGAGCAGTTCTTC.

This chain joins TRBV21-1 and TRBJ2-2; TRBD1, the table's D call, lacks a check against the DNA. TRBV21-1 is a known pseudogene. The CDR3 sequence is 15 residues long. The CDR3 loop is CASSSRDSSTGELFF. CDR3 nucleotide sequence: TGTGCCAGCAGCTCCCGGGACAGCTCCACCGGGGAGCTGTTTTTT.

The rearrangement links TRBV11-3 to TRBJ2-1, with D maybe TRBD2 (5 bases). Germline V CDR1 and CDR2: SGHNT, YENEEA. Trimming pared 4 bases from V and 6 bases from J, leaving 10 bases between. The CDR3 length is 13 residues. The CDR3 coding sequence is TGTGCCAGCAGCTCGGGGTCTAGCAATGAGCAGTTCTTC. Protein sequence: CASSSGSSNEQFF.

The chain couples TRBV7-9 to TRBJ2-2; TRBD2 matches at 10 bases. The length of the CDR3 is 16 residues. V was pared by 5 bases and J by 1 base, with 4 bases of the junction left unmatched. Germline CDR1 reads SEHNR; CDR2 reads FQNEAQ (reference sequence). CDR3 sequence (DNA): TGTGCCAGCAGCGTCCCTAGCGGGGGGAACACCGGGGAGCTGTTTTTT. Residues: CASSVPSGGNTGELFF.

The chain uses TRBV6-2 or TRBV6-3 and TRBJ2-1; possible D gene TRBD2, 5 bases. The CDR3 loop spans 13 amino acids. From germline, CDR1 is MNHEY and CDR2 SVGEGT. V was clipped by 2 bases and J by 3 bases, with 5 bases between them. The CDR3 DNA is TGTGCCAGCAGTTACCGGGACTACAATGAGCAGTTCTTC. Its protein product is CASSYRDYNEQFF.

This clone was seen just once. V usage is TRBV5-1 and J usage is TRBJ2-3; 12 nucleotides agree with TRBD2. The germline CDR1 and CDR2 sequences are SGHRS and YFSETQ. Losses at the gene ends were 5 bases for V and 4 bases for J; bases not matched to a gene: 8. The CDR3 totals 16 residues. CDR3 nucleotides: TGCGCCAGCAGGGCGACTAGCGGGAGCCCAGCAGATACGCAGTATTTT. Amino acids: CASRATSGSPADTQYF.

This sequence joins TRBV4-2 and TRBJ1-2, with 9 bases fitting TRBD1. This CDR3 is 16 amino acids long. Germline lookup yields CDR1 LGHNA and CDR2 YNFKEQ. V dropped 0 bases and J dropped 9; count of bases not matched to a gene: 11. DNA for the CDR3: TGTGCCAGCAGCCAAGAGACAGGGGGGGGTTTAGGGCGCTACACCTTC. Protein sequence: CASSQETGGGLGRYTF.

The V call is TRBV10-2, the J call TRBJ1-1, with a weak D call TRBD1 (5 bases). Germline V gene sequence: CDR1 WSHSY, CDR2 SAAADI. The CDR3 contains 14 residues. The germline V and J ends were trimmed by 6 bases and 0 bases, with 11 bases remaining between them. CDR3 DNA sequence: TGCGCCAGCAGGACAGAGCCTATGAACACTGAAGCTTTCTTT. Amino acid sequence: CASRTEPMNTEAFF.

For this clone: Other DNA sequences in this sample translate to the same CDR3. This chain connects TRBV4-2 to TRBJ2-5; TRBD1 matches at 9 bases. This CDR3 has 15 residues. Trimming removed 1 base from V and 2 bases from J; junction bases left unmatched: 2. The germline V gene encodes CDR1 LGHNA and CDR2 YNFKEQ. CDR3 in amino acids: CASSQVGTGQETQYF. DNA for the CDR3: TGTGCCAGCAGCCAAGTAGGGACAGGGCAAGAGACCCAGTACTTC.

The rearrangement uses TRBV5-1 and TRBJ1-2; 11 nucleotides agree with TRBD1. The CDR3 covers 14 residues. Germline V gene sequence: CDR1 SGHRS, CDR2 YFSETQ. V shed 4 bases and J 7 bases; nucleotides not matched to a gene: 6. CDR3 sequence (DNA): TGCGCCAGCAGCCATTCCGGGACAGGGGGTGGCTACACCTTC. Its protein product is CASSHSGTGGGYTF. Filled out from reference TRBV5-1 and TRBJ1-2, the complete variable domain reads KAGVTQTPRYLIKTRGQQVTLSCSPISGHRSVSWYQQTPGQGLQFLFEYFSETQRNKGNFPGRFSGRQFSNSRSEMNVSTLELGDSALYLCASSHSGTGGGYTFGSGTRLTVV.

The J gene is TRBJ1-1, the V gene TRBV6-2 or TRBV6-3; perhaps TRBD1 as D (5 bases). CDR3 length: 14 amino acids. V lost 0 bases and J 1 base, leaving 6 bases between the germline ends. The germline V gene has CDR1 MNHEY and CDR2 SVGEGT. The CDR3 loop is CASSYSRANTEAFF. The CDR3 nucleotides read TGTGCCAGCAGTTACTCCAGGGCGAACACTGAAGCTTTCTTT.

This clone was recorded a few times. The chain is built from TRBV28 and TRBJ2-2; D is possibly TRBD2 (7 bases). Deletions cut 3 bases from V and 5 bases from J, with 13 bases between. CDR1 MDHEN and CDR2 SYDVKM come from the germline V gene. The CDR3 loop spans 15 amino acids. The CDR3 DNA follows: TGTGCCAGCAGTTTCTTGGGGAGGGGGACCGGGGAGCTGTTTTTT. Translating gives CASSFLGRGTGELFF.

The chain is built from TRBV3-1 (or the pseudogene TRBV3-2) and TRBJ2-1; TRBD2 might be the D (6 bases). Trimming pared 0 bases from V and 0 bases from J, leaving 15 bases between. CDR1 and CDR2 from the germline V gene are LGHDT and YNNKEL (reference sequence). This CDR3 spans 18 amino acids. In DNA, the CDR3 is TGTGCCAGCAGCCAAGATTATCGGGGGAGAGGCTCCTACAATGAGCAGTTCTTC. Translation gives CASSQDYRGRGSYNEQFF.

The V gene is TRBV27, the J gene TRBJ1-1, with TRBD1 matching 7 bases. The CDR3 length is 15 residues. Unmatched junction bases numbered 8, after V lost 4 bases and J lost 3 bases. Germline-derived CDR1 and CDR2 are MNHEY and SMNVEV (reference sequence). DNA of the CDR3: TGTGCCAGCAGTTGGTCAGGGGGTGTGGACACTGAAGCTTTCTTT. Translated, it gives CASSWSGGVDTEAFF.

With respect to this clone: One junction end disagrees with the germline gene, perhaps due to a read error. The rearrangement uses TRBV9 and TRBJ1-2, with TRBD1 identical over 8 bases. Germline V CDR1 and CDR2: SGDLS, YYNGEE. CDR3 length: 15 residues. CDR3 bases: TGTGCCAGCAGCGTAGGGACAGGGTGGGAAGTCGACCTCCTCTTC. Its protein is CASSVGTGWEVDLLF.

The rearrangement links TRBV3-1 (or the pseudogene TRBV3-2) to TRBJ1-5; TRBD1 matches at 9 bases. The CDR3 sequence is 14 residues long. Germline CDR1 is LGHDT and CDR2 is YNNKEL (reference sequence). Losses at the gene ends were 6 bases for V and 7 bases for J; bases not matched to a gene: 7. CDR3 sequence reads: CASSLTGGDQPQHF. CDR3 in DNA: TGTGCCAGCAGTCTGACAGGGGGGGACCAGCCCCAGCATTTT.

The chain combines TRBV19 with TRBJ1-5, with 7 bases identical to TRBD1. Losses at the gene ends were 4 bases for V and 4 bases for J; bases not matched to a gene: 7. Germline CDR1 and CDR2: LNHDA and SQIVND (reference sequence). This CDR3 region has 15 residues. The CDR3 here is CASSTGQVGNQPQHF. Written as DNA, the CDR3 is TGTGCCAGTAGTACAGGACAGGTTGGAAATCAGCCCCAGCATTTT. The full variable domain, with the rest looked up from reference TRBV19 and TRBJ1-5, is DGGITQSPKYLFRKEGQNVTLSCEQNLNHDAMYWYRQDPGQGLRLIYYSQIVNDFQKGDIAEGYSVSREKKESFPLTVTSAQKNPTAFYLCASSTGQVGNQPQHFGDGTRLSIL.

The chain combines TRBV19 with TRBJ2-7; D is ambiguous. Per the germline V gene, CDR1 is LNHDA and CDR2 is SQIVND (reference sequence). Trimming shortened V by 4 bases and J by 3 bases, and 4 bases separated the two germline ends. CDR3 length equals 11 residues. The CDR3 sequence is CASSTYYEQYF. For the CDR3, the DNA is TGTGCCAGTAGTACCTACTACGAGCAGTACTTC.

The chain couples TRBV7-9 to TRBJ1-2; 9 bases line up with TRBD1. The CDR3 spans 15 residues. CDR1 is SEHNR, CDR2 FQNEAQ, per germline (reference sequence). The ends lost 5 bases at V and 7 bases at J; junction bases unmatched: 11. The chain's CDR3 is CASSAAGTGIVGYTF. The CDR3 DNA is TGTGCCAGCAGCGCGGCCGGGACAGGGATTGTTGGCTACACCTTC. Full variable domain (remainder filled in from reference TRBV7-9 and TRBJ1-2): DTGVSQNPRHKITKRGQNVTFRCDPISEHNRLYWYRQTLGQGPEFLTYFQNEAQLEKSRLLSDRFSAERPKGSFSTLEIQRTEQGDSAMYLCASSAAGTGIVGYTFGSGTRLTVV.